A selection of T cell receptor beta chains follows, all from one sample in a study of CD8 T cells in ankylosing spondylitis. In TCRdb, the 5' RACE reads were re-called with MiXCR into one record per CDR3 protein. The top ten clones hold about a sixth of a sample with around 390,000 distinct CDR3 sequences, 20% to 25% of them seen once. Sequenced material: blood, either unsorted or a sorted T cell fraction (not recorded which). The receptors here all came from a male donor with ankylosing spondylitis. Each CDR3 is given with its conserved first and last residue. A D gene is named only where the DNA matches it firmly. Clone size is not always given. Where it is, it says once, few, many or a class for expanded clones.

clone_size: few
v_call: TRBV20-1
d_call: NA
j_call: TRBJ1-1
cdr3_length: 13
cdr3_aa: CSASGGTNTQAFF
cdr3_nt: TGCAGTGCGTCGGGGGGAACGAACACCCAAGCTTTCTTT

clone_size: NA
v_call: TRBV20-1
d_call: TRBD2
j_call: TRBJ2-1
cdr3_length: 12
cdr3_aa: CSARDSGRIQFF
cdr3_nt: TGCAGTGCTAGGGATAGCGGGAGAATTCAGTTCTTC

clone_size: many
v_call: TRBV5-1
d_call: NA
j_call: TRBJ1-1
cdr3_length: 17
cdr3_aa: CASSLRVRDGTNTEAFF
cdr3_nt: TGCGCCAGCAGTCTGAGGGTCCGCGACGGTACGAACACTGAAGCTTTCTTT

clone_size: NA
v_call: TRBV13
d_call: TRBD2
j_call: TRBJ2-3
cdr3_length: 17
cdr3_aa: CASSSSGRAGSTDTQYF
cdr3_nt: TGTGCCAGCAGCTCCTCTGGGAGAGCGGGGAGCACAGATACGCAGTATTTT

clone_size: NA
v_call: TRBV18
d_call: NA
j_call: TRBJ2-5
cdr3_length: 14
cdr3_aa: CASSQGGFAETQYF
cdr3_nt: TGTGCCAGCTCCCAGGGAGGATTCGCAGAGACCCAGTACTTC

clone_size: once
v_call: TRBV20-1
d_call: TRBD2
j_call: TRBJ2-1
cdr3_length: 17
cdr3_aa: CSASGRASGVHTGEQFF
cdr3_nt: TGCAGTGCTAGCGGGAGGGCCTCTGGTGTCCACACCGGTGAGCAGTTCTTC

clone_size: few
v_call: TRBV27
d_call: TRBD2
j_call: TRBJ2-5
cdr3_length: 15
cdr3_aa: CASRGLAGGEETQYF
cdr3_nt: TGTGCCAGCAGAGGACTAGCGGGAGGGGAAGAGACCCAGTACTTC

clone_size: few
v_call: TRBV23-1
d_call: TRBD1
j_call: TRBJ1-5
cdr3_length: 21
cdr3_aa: CASSHRDRGRGNRVGNQPQHF
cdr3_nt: TGCGCCAGCAGTCATCGGGACAGGGGGCGCGGCAACAGGGTAGGAAATCAGCCCCAGCATTTT

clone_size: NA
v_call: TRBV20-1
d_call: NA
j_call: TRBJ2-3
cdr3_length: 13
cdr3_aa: CSAPGGSPDTQYF
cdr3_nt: TGCAGTGCGCCTGGTGGGAGCCCAGATACGCAGTATTTT

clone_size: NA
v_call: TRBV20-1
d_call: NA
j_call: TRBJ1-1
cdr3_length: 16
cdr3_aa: CSARTGKSSANTEAFF
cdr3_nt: TGCAGTGCCAGGACTGGAAAGAGCTCCGCGAACACTGAAGCTTTCTTT

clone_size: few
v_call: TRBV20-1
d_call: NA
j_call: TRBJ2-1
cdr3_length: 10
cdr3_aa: CSGVANEQFF
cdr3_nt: TGCAGTGGTGTAGCGAATGAGCAGTTCTTC

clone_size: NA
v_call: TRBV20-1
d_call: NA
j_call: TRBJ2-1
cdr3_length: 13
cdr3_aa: CSERRESYNEQFF
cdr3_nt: TGCAGTGAAAGACGAGAAAGTTACAATGAGCAGTTCTTC

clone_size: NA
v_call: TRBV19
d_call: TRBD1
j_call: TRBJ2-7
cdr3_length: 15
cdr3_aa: CASSTDSTGSYEQYF
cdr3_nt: TGTGCCAGTAGTACAGACTCGACAGGGTCCTACGAGCAGTACTTC

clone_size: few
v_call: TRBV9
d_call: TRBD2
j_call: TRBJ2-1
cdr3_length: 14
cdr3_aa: CASARVAGYNEQFF
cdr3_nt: TGTGCCAGCGCCCGGGTAGCGGGGTACAATGAGCAGTTCTTC

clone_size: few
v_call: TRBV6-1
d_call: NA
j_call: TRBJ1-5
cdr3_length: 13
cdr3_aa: CASSPEGGQPQHF
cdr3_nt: TGTGCCAGCAGCCCAGAGGGGGGACAGCCCCAGCATTTT

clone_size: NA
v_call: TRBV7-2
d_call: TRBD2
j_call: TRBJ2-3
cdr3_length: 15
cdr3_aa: CASRLGSGGTDTQYF
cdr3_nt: TGTGCCAGCAGGTTAGGGTCCGGGGGGACAGATACGCAGTATTTT

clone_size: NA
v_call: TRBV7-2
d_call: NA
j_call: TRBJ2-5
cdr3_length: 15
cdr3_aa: CASSSRGYREETQYF
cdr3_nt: TGTGCCAGCAGCTCTAGGGGATACAGGGAAGAGACCCAGTACTTC

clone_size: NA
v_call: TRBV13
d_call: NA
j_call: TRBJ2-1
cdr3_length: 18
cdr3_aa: CASSLNYRRTEKGNEQFF
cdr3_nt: TGTGCCAGCAGCTTAAATTATAGGCGGACAGAGAAAGGCAATGAGCAGTTCTTC

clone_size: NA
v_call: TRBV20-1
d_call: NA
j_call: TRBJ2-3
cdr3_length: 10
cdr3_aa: CSASRDTQYF
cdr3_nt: TGCAGTGCATCCCGGGATACGCAGTATTTT

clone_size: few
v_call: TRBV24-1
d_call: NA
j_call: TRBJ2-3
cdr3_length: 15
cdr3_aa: CATSDSGRSRDTQYF
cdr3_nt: TGTGCCACCAGTGATTCAGGACGCTCGCGGGATACGCAGTATTTT

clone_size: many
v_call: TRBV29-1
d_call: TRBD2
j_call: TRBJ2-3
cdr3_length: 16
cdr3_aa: CSVLHRLAGITDTQYF
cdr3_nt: TGCAGCGTTCTACATAGACTAGCGGGCATCACAGATACGCAGTATTTT

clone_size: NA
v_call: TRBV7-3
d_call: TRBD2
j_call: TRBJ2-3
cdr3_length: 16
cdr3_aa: CASSVRGLAELDTQYF
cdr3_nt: TGTGCCAGCAGCGTAAGAGGGCTAGCGGAGTTAGATACGCAGTATTTT

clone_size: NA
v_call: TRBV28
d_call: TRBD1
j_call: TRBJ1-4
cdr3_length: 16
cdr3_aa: CASKGTGVSPGRKLFF
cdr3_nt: TGTGCCAGCAAGGGGACAGGGGTTAGTCCCGGTCGAAAACTGTTTTTT

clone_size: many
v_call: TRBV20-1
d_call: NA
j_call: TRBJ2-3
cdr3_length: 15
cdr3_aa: CSARGDTGRWDTQYF
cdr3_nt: TGCAGTGCTAGAGGGGACACGGGTCGATGGGATACGCAGTATTTT

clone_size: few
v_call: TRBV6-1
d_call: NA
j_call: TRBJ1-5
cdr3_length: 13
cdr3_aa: CASGPVSNQPQHF
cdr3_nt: TGTGCCAGCGGACCGGTCAGCAATCAGCCCCAGCATTTT

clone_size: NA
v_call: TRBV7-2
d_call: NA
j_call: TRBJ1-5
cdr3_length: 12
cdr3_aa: CASSFVSMAQHF
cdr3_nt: TGTGCCAGCAGCTTTGTTAGCATGGCCCAGCATTTT

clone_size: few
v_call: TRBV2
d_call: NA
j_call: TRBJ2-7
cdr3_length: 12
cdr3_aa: CASSVTGAVQYF
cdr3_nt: TGTGCCAGCAGTGTGACGGGAGCGGTGCAGTACTTC

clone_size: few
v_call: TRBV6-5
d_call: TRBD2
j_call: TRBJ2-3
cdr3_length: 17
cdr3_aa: CASSYPRLAGESDTQYF
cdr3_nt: TGTGCCAGCAGTTACCCCAGACTAGCGGGAGAGTCAGATACGCAGTATTTT